This entry describes one T cell receptor beta chain. Its antigen is unknown. These data are taken from a study of graft-versus-host responses after intestinal transplantation. Trimming took 7 bases from V and 1 from J, leaving 10 bases between them. The V gene's germline CDR1 is SNHLY and CDR2 FYNNEI. The CDR3 is 13 amino acids. Clones were read by immunoSEQ multiplex PCR, and TCRdb kept only the in-frame ones, dropping some. The table records more than 80,000 clones, under 85% of them present only once. V gene TRBV2 combines with J gene TRBJ1-1; TRBD1 is a possible D gene (5 bases). This sample comprised unstimulated CD8+ T cells sorted from spleen or lymph node cells, obtained before intestinal transplant. This TCR derives from a human donor who received an intestinal transplant. CDR3 region: CASTRTGNTEAFF. The DNA of the CDR3 is TGTGCCAGCACCCGCACAGGGAACACTGAAGCTTTCTTT.